These T cell receptor beta chains were read from a single sample in a study of post-analysis software for immune sequencing data. Each CDR3 protein gets one entry after TCRdb re-called the PCR reads with MiXCR. The profile shows hundreds of thousands of distinct CDR3 sequences, roughly half of them singletons. The specimen sequenced was blood. These receptors were collected from a girl aged 5 to 17 with multiple sclerosis. Each CDR3 is given with its conserved first and last residue. The order of the fields is clone size, J gene, V gene, D gene, CDR3 protein, CDR3 DNA. The D gene is left open where the match is weak. Where a row states a size, it is once, few, many or the class of an expanded clone; other rows omit it.

>-|TRBJ2-7|TRBV12-3/TRBV12-4|-
CASSSGNLGPNSYEQYF
TGTGCCAGCAGTTCCGGAAACCTGGGACCGAACTCCTACGAGCAGTACTTC
>-|TRBJ2-1|TRBV28|-
CASSHTGAILYNEQFF
TGTGCCAGCAGTCACACCGGGGCGATTCTGTACAATGAGCAGTTCTTC
>-|TRBJ2-1|TRBV7-7|-
CASSQATRGSEQFF
TGTGCCAGCAGCCAGGCCACACGAGGCAGTGAGCAGTTCTTC
>-|TRBJ2-3|TRBV5-1|-
CASSPGLLGGDTQYF
TGCGCCAGCAGCCCGGGACTCCTCGGGGGAGATACGCAGTATTTT
>-|TRBJ2-1|TRBV20-1|TRBD2
CSAPLIAGGLDEQFF
TGCAGTGCTCCCCTAATAGCGGGGGGGCTGGATGAGCAGTTCTTC
>few|TRBJ2-3|TRBV11-2|TRBD2
CASSFGTSGRVPDTQYF
TGTGCCAGCAGCTTCGGGACTAGCGGGAGGGTTCCAGATACGCAGTATTTT
>few|TRBJ1-2|TRBV20-1|TRBD1
CSARGQGVNYGYTF
TGCAGTGCTAGAGGCCAGGGGGTTAACTATGGCTACACCTTC
>-|TRBJ1-4|TRBV6-6|-
CASSYQGKTRNEKLFF
TGTGCCAGCAGTTACCAGGGGAAGACTCGTAATGAAAAACTGTTTTTT
>-|TRBJ1-2|TRBV12-5|TRBD1
CASGPNPGQGVRGYTF
TGTGCTAGTGGTCCGAATCCGGGACAGGGGGTGAGGGGCTACACCTTC
>few|TRBJ2-3|TRBV5-1|TRBD2
CASSLEDGGDTQYF
TGCGCCAGCAGCCTAGAGGACGGGGGGGATACGCAGTATTTT
>-|TRBJ2-5|TRBV20-1|-
CSARGASAETQYF
TGCAGTGCTAGAGGGGCTAGTGCGGAGACCCAGTACTTC
>-|TRBJ1-4|TRBV25-1|TRBD1
CASSGGQGATNEKLFF
TGTGCCAGCAGTGGAGGACAGGGGGCAACTAATGAAAAACTGTTTTTT
>-|TRBJ2-5|TRBV3-1|TRBD1
CASRRITRDRGLGETQYF
TGTGCCAGCCGGAGGATTACCCGGGACAGGGGGCTAGGAGAGACCCAGTACTTC
>few|TRBJ1-2|TRBV29-1|-
CSVQYNYGYTF
TGCAGCGTCCAATATAACTATGGCTACACCTTC
>once|TRBJ2-5|TRBV12-3/TRBV12-4|-
CASRTGRGYRGETQYF
TGTGCCAGCCGCACCGGTCGAGGTTACAGAGGGGAGACCCAGTACTTC
>few|TRBJ1-2|TRBV4-1|TRBD1
CASSRGTGKGYGYTF
TGCGCCAGCAGCCGCGGGACAGGGAAGGGGTATGGCTACACCTTC
>few|TRBJ1-6|TRBV10-3|-
CAIRGEGPNSPLHF
TGTGCCATCAGGGGAGAGGGCCCTAATTCACCCCTCCACTTT
>-|TRBJ2-6|TRBV5-1|-
CASSLTGFGSGANVLTF
TGCGCCAGCAGCTTAACCGGATTTGGCTCTGGGGCCAACGTCCTGACTTTC
>once|TRBJ1-1|TRBV12-3/TRBV12-4|-
CASSPGGWDTEAFF
TGTGCCAGCAGCCCGGGGGGGTGGGACACTGAAGCTTTCTTT
>-|TRBJ2-1|TRBV10-2|-
CASSEEGLSGPYNEQFF
TGCGCCAGCAGTGAGGAGGGGCTTAGCGGACCTTACAATGAGCAGTTCTTC
>once|TRBJ2-5|TRBV12-3/TRBV12-4|TRBD2
CASSRTWGEGTETQYF
TGTGCCAGCAGTCGAACGTGGGGGGAGGGTACGGAGACCCAGTACTTC
>-|TRBJ2-1|TRBV29-1|-
CSVANNRLLYNEQFF
TGCAGCGTTGCAAACAACCGACTACTTTACAATGAGCAGTTCTTC
>once|TRBJ2-1|TRBV25-1|-
CASSEYIVVGEQFF
TGTGCCAGCAGTGAATATATAGTAGTAGGTGAGCAGTTCTTC
>-|TRBJ2-7|TRBV6-5|-
CASSYSGTGSYEQYF
TGTGCCAGCAGTTACTCGGGTACGGGATCCTACGAGCAGTACTTC
>-|TRBJ2-6|TRBV20-1|-
CSAKYRVSSGANVLTF
TGCAGTGCCAAATACAGGGTTTCCTCTGGGGCCAACGTCCTGACTTTC
>-|TRBJ2-1|TRBV11-2|-
CASSLATLGEQFF
TGTGCCAGCAGCTTAGCAACCTTAGGGGAGCAGTTCTTC
>-|TRBJ1-1|TRBV20-1|TRBD1
CSARDARGSNTEAFF
TGCAGTGCTAGAGATGCCAGGGGGTCGAACACTGAAGCTTTCTTT
>many|TRBJ1-5|TRBV20-1|-
CSASGLLGNQPQHF
TGCAGTGCTAGTGGCTTGCTGGGCAATCAGCCCCAGCATTTT
>-|TRBJ2-3|TRBV20-1|TRBD2
CSARGASGGSLSTDTQYF
TGCAGTGCTAGAGGAGCCAGCGGGGGTTCACTTAGCACAGATACGCAGTATTTT
>-|TRBJ2-7|TRBV7-3|TRBD2
CASSVTGGYEQYF
TGTGCCAGCAGTGTAACGGGGGGGTACGAGCAGTACTTC
>few|TRBJ2-7|TRBV29-1|TRBD1
CSVLGGAALTYEQYF
TGCAGCGTCTTAGGGGGCGCAGCGCTTACCTACGAGCAGTACTTC
>-|TRBJ2-7|TRBV27|TRBD2
CASSLSSGGPSYEQYF
TGTGCCAGCAGTTTATCGAGCGGGGGGCCCTCCTACGAGCAGTACTTC
>once|TRBJ2-5|TRBV6-1|TRBD1
CASTEGQLLGETQYF
TGTGCCAGCACCGAGGGACAGCTTCTCGGAGAGACCCAGTACTTC
>-|TRBJ2-5|TRBV12-3/TRBV12-4|-
CASSFNSPGEQYF
TGTGCCAGCAGTTTTAACTCCCCTGGGGAGCAGTACTTC
>-|TRBJ2-1|TRBV20-1|TRBD2
CRATGGNEQFF
TGCAGGGCCACCGGGGGGAATGAGCAGTTCTTC
>-|TRBJ2-3|TRBV12-3/TRBV12-4|TRBD1
CASSSLRGQGRDTQYF
TGTGCCAGCAGTTCACTCCGGGGACAGGGAAGGGATACGCAGTATTTT
>few|TRBJ1-2|TRBV7-3|TRBD1
CASSPSGGMDYGYTF
TGTGCCAGCAGCCCATCAGGGGGAATGGACTATGGCTACACCTTC
>few|TRBJ2-1|TRBV20-1|-
CSASRARAGNEQFF
TGCAGTGCTAGTCGAGCCCGGGCTGGCAATGAGCAGTTCTTC
>-|TRBJ2-7|TRBV29-1|TRBD1
CSAVTGIYEQYF
TGCAGCGCCGTGACAGGGATCTACGAGCAGTACTTC
>-|TRBJ2-7|TRBV7-6|-
CASSPPSSHEQYF
TGTGCCAGCAGCCCCCCCTCTTCCCACGAGCAGTACTTC
>-|TRBJ1-5|TRBV5-1|-
CASSLDPYQPQHF
TGCGCCAGCAGCTTGGACCCTTATCAGCCCCAGCATTTT
>-|TRBJ2-1|TRBV3-1|TRBD1
CASSTDRVGEQFF
TGTGCCAGCAGCACGGACAGGGTAGGTGAGCAGTTCTTC
>-|TRBJ1-2|TRBV20-1|-
CMFTVVNYGYTF
TGCATGTTTACGGTGGTTAACTATGGCTACACCTTC
>few|TRBJ2-1|TRBV6-5|TRBD1
CASSGTGRAEQFF
TGTGCCAGCAGCGGGACAGGTCGAGCTGAGCAGTTCTTC
>-|TRBJ1-2|TRBV27|-
CASSLSAVIYGYTF
TGTGCCAGCAGTTTATCGGCGGTCATTTATGGCTACACCTTC
>few|TRBJ2-1|TRBV18|-
CASSGQSYNEQFF
TGTGCCAGCTCAGGCCAATCCTACAATGAGCAGTTCTTC
>-|TRBJ2-1|TRBV5-8|-
CASSFLGEDEQFF
TGTGCCAGCAGCTTTCTAGGGGAGGATGAGCAGTTCTTC
>-|TRBJ2-4|TRBV4-1|-
CASSHIGGGLAKNIQYF
TGCGCCAGCAGCCATATAGGGGGGGGGTTAGCCAAAAACATTCAGTACTTC
>-|TRBJ2-1|TRBV19|-
CASMGLDRAYNEQFF
TGTGCCAGTATGGGGTTAGACCGGGCCTACAATGAGCAGTTCTTC
>-|TRBJ2-3|TRBV6-1|TRBD2
CASRESGTSGSTDTQYF
TGTGCCAGCAGAGAATCCGGGACTAGCGGGAGCACAGATACGCAGTATTTT
>-|TRBJ2-5|TRBV6-5|-
CASSTPGLQETQYF
TGTGCCAGCAGTACCCCCGGCCTCCAAGAGACCCAGTACTTC
>-|TRBJ2-5|TRBV7-3|-
CASSLTSTWTYHETQYF
TGTGCCAGCAGCTTAACCTCGACGTGGACGTACCATGAGACCCAGTACTTC
>few|TRBJ2-3|TRBV6-5|TRBD2
CASSYRAGGGDTQYF
TGTGCCAGCAGTTACCGAGCGGGAGGGGGAGATACGCAGTATTTT
>-|TRBJ2-2|TRBV6-4|TRBD2
CASRGLAGAGELFF
TGTGCCAGCAGGGGACTAGCGGGAGCCGGGGAGCTGTTTTTT
>once|TRBJ1-4|TRBV28|-
CASSPYLGGDNEKLFF
TGTGCCAGCAGCCCCTACCTGGGGGGGGATAATGAAAAACTGTTTTTT
>-|TRBJ2-7|TRBV5-1|-
CASSLAGEGAYEQYF
TGCGCCAGCAGCTTGGCCGGTGAGGGGGCCTACGAGCAGTACTTC
>once|TRBJ2-1|TRBV6-5|TRBD1
CASSYSDGQGLYNEQFF
TGTGCCAGCAGTTACTCCGATGGACAGGGCTTATACAATGAGCAGTTCTTC